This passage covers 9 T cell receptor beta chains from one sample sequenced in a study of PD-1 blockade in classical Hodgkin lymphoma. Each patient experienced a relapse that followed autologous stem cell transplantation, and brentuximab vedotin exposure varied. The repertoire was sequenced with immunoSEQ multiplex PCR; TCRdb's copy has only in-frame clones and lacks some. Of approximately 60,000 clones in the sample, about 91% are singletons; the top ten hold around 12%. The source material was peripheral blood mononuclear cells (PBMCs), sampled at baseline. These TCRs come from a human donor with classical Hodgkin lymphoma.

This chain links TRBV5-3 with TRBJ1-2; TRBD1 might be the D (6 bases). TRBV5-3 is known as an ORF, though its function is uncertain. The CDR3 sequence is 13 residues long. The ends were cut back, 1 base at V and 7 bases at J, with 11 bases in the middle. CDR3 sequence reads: CARSLPGAGGYTF. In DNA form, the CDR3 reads TGTGCCAGAAGCTTGCCGGGGGCAGGTGGCTACACCTTC.

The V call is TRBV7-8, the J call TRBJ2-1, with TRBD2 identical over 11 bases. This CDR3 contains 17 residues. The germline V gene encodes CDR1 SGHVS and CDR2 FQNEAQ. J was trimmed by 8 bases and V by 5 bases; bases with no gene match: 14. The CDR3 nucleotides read TGTGCCAGCAGCCCCAGACTAGCGGGGACCAGAGGAGATGAGCAGTTCTTC. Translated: CASSPRLAGTRGDEQFF.

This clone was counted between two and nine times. CDR3 region: CASSFTAGGHGEQFF. CDR3 coding DNA: TGTGCCAGCAGCTTTACGGCGGGGGGGCACGGTGAGCAGTTCTTC. V usage is TRBV7-2 and J usage is TRBJ2-1; 9 bases fit TRBD2. This CDR3 region has 15 residues. Germline loops: CDR1 SGHTA, CDR2 FQGNSA. The J segment lost 9 bases and the V segment lost 3 bases, leaving 9 bases of the junction unmatched.

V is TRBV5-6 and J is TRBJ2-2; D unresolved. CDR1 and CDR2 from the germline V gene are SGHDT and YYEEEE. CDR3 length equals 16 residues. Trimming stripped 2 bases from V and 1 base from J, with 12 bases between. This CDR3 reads CASSFPGWGNTGELFF. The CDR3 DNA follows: TGTGCCAGCAGCTTCCCGGGTTGGGGGAACACCGGGGAGCTGTTTTTT.

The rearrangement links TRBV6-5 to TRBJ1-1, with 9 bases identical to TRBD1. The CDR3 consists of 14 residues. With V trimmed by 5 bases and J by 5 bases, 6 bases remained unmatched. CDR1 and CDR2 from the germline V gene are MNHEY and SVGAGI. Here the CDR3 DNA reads TGTGCCAGCAGTCGGTCGACAGGGGGGACTGAAGCTTTCTTT. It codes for CASSRSTGGTEAFF.

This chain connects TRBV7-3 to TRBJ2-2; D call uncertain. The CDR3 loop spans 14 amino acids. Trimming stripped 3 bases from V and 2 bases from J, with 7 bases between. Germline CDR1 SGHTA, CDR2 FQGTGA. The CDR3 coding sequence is TGTGCCAGCAGCTTTACGGCCAACACCGGGGAGCTGTTTTTT. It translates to CASSFTANTGELFF.

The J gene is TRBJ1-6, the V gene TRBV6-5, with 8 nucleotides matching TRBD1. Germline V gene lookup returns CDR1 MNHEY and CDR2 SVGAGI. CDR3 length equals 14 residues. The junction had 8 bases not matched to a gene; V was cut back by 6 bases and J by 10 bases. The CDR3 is CASSRTGQRSPLHF. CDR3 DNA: TGTGCCAGCAGCCGGACAGGGCAGAGGTCACCCCTCCACTTT.

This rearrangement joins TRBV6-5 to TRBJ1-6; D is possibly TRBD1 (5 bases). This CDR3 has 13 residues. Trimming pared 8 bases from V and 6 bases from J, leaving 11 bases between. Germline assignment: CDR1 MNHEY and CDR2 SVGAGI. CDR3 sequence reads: CASWAGINSPLHF. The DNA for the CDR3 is TGTGCCAGCTGGGCAGGGATTAATTCACCCCTCCACTTT.

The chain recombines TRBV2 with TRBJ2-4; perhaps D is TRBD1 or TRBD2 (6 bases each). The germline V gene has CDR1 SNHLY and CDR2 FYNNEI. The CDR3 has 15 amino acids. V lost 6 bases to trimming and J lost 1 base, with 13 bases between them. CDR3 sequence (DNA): TGTGCCAGCAGAGAACAGGGACTGGCCAAAAACATTCAGTACTTC. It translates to CASREQGLAKNIQYF. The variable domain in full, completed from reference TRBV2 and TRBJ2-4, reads EPEVTQTPSHQVTQMGQEVILRCVPISNHLYFYWYRQILGQKVEFLVSFYNNEISEKSEIFDDQFSVERPDGSNFTLKIRSTKLEDSAMYFCASREQGLAKNIQYFGAGTRLSVL.